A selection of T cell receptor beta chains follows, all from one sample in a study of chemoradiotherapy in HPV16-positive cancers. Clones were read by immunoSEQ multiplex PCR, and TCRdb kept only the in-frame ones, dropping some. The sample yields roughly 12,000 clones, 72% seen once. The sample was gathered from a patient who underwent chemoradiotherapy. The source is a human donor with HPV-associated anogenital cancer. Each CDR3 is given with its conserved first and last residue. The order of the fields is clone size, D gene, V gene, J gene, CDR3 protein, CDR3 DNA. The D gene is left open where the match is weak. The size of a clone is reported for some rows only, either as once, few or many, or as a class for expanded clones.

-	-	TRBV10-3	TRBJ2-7	CAISESETGSYEQYF	TGTGCCATCAGTGAGTCTGAGACAGGCTCCTACGAGCAGTACTTC
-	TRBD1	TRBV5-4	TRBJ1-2	CASSLGTGEGYTF	TGTGCCAGCAGCTTGGGGACAGGGGAAGGCTACACCTTC
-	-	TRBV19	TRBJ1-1	CASSIGQGAFSPNTEAFF	TGTGCCAGTAGTATAGGGCAGGGCGCCTTTAGCCCGAACACTGAAGCTTTCTTT
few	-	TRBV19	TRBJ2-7	CASSRQGGYEQYF	TGTGCCAGTAGTCGGCAGGGAGGTTACGAGCAGTACTTC
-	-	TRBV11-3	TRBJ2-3	CASSSGALTDTQYF	TGTGCCAGCAGCTCAGGGGCGCTAACAGATACGCAGTATTTT
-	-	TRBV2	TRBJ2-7	CASSEEAGEGYEQYF	TGTGCCAGCAGTGAAGAAGCAGGGGAAGGCTACGAGCAGTACTTC
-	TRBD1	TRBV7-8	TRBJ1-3	CASSPRRTGGAASGNTIYF	TGTGCCAGCAGCCCCCGGAGGACAGGGGGCGCCGCCTCTGGAAACACCATATATTTT
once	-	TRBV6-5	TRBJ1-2	CASSSAVQPGYTF	TGTGCCAGCAGTTCGGCAGTACAGCCCGGCTACACCTTC
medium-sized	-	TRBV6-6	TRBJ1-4	CASSYVAGFNEKLFF	TGTGCCAGCAGTTACGTGGCAGGGTTTAATGAAAAACTGTTTTTT
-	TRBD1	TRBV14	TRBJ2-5	CASSQTGTGVGETQYF	TGTGCCAGCAGCCAAACCGGGACAGGGGTCGGAGAGACCCAGTACTTC
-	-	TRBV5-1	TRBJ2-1	CASSLAGSNEQFF	TGCGCCAGCAGCTTGGCAGGTAGCAATGAGCAGTTCTTC
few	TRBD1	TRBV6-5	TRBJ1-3	CASSYSGQGAGNTIYF	TGTGCCAGCAGTTACTCGGGACAGGGGGCTGGAAACACCATATATTTT
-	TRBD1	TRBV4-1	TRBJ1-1	CASNLLPRGQGNTEAFF	TGCGCCAGCAACCTCCTACCCCGCGGACAGGGCAACACTGAAGCTTTCTTT
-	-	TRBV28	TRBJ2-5	CASTTNGDPVLRTGTQYF	-
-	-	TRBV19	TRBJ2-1	CASSIRRGTTGNEQFF	TGTGCCAGTAGTATTAGGAGGGGGACAACGGGGAATGAGCAGTTCTTC
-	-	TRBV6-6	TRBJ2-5	CAVRQAYQETQYF	TGTGCCGTCCGACAGGCCTACCAAGAGACCCAGTACTTC
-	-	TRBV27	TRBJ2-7	CASSVTSVSEQYF	TGTGCCAGCAGCGTGACTAGTGTCTCCGAGCAGTACTTC
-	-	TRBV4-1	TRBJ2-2	CASSQDIPQWDTGELFF	TGCGCCAGCAGCCAAGATATTCCCCAATGGGACACCGGGGAGCTGTTTTTT
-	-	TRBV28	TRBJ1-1	CASRPGVRGAFF	TGTGCCAGCAGACCAGGGGTGAGAGGAGCTTTCTTT